The clone carrying this T cell receptor (beta chain) has just a few counts. Generated by immunoSEQ multiplex PCR, the TCRdb table keeps only in-frame clones and is missing some. The sample contains about 63,000 clones, 70% to 90% of which appear only once. The source of the sample is a study of blood T cell repertoires in COVID-19. Background on the study: Samples representing acute and convalescent COVID-19 were sourced from the United States, Italy and Spain.

Sample: PBMCs or T cells enriched from blood (not recorded which). The TCR sequence derives from a woman between 35 and 50 years old with acute COVID-19.

CDR3 sequence: CASSRGGYTEAFF. CDR3 sequence (DNA): TGTGCCAGCAGCCGAGGGGGTTACACTGAAGCTTTCTTT. The chain employs TRBV11-2 and TRBJ1-1, with TRBD1 as a possible D gene (6 bases). V lost 5 bases to trimming and J lost 3 bases, with 10 bases between them. Per the germline V gene, CDR1 is SGHAT and CDR2 is FQNNGV. This CDR3 is built from 13 residues.